The sequence of this T cell receptor (beta chain) was determined in a study of blood T cell repertoires in COVID-19. Participants were aged roughly 18 to 90 years, lived in over 20 US areas, and enrolled virtually. Participant-reported clinical history was the basis for cohort assignment. Cohort 3 recovery required two negative PCRs, clearance, or symptom resolution. Methods used by the authors: Reference gene primers were amplified, and this amplification served to estimate nucleated cell counts. The assay was immunoSEQ multiplex PCR, and TCRdb's table has in-frame clones only and misses some. V and J calls plus clone size are reproduced from that table; the DNA served to infer D and trimming. The table shows approximately 300,000 clones, with about 85% occurring only once. This clone was found a few times. Germline CDR1 SNHLY, CDR2 FYNNEI. The CDR3 contains 14 residues. The J segment lost 10 bases and the V segment lost 5 bases, leaving 12 bases of the junction unmatched.

What was sequenced was PBMCs or T cells enriched from blood (not recorded which). The TCR comes from a woman between 25 and 40 years old who had recovered from COVID-19. This chain connects TRBV2 to TRBJ1-1; 8 positions agree with TRBD1. CDR3 sequence: CASSSGNAGGRAFF. In DNA form, the CDR3 reads TGTGCCAGCAGTTCAGGTAATGCAGGGGGCCGAGCTTTCTTT. The variable domain in full, with the rest retrieved from reference TRBV2 and TRBJ1-1, is EPEVTQTPSHQVTQMGQEVILRCVPISNHLYFYWYRQILGQKVEFLVSFYNNEISEKSEIFDDQFSVERPDGSNFTLKIRSTKLEDSAMYFCASSSGNAGGRAFFGQGTRLTVV.